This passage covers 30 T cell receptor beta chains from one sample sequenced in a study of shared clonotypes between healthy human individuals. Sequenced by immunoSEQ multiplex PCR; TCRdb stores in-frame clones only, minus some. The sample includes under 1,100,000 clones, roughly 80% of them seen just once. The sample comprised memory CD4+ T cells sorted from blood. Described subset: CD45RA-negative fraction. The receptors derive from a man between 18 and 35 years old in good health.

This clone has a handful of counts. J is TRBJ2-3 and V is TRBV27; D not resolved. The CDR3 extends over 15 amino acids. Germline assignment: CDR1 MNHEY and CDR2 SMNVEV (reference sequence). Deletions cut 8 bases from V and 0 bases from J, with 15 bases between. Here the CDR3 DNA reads TGTGCCAGCGTACCCCTTTATCCTAGCACAGATACGCAGTATTTT. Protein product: CASVPLYPSTDTQYF.

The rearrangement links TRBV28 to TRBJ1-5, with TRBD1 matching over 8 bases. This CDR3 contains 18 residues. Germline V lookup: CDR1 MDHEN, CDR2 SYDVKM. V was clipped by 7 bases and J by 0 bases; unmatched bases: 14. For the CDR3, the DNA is TGTGCCAGCATCGACAGGGGCGGGGGGCGTCATAGCAATCAGCCCCAGCATTTT. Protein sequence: CASIDRGGGRHSNQPQHF.

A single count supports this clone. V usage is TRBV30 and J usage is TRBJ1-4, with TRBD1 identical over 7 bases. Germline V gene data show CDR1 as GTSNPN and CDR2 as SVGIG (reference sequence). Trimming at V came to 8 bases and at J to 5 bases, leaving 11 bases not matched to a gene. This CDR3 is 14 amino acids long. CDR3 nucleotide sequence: TGTGCCGGACAGCCGGGACAGATAAATGAAAAACTGTTTTTT. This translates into CAGQPGQINEKLFF.

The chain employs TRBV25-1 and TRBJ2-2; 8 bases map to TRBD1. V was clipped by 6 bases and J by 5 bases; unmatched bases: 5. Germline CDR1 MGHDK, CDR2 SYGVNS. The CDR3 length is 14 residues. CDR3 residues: CASSRGLMTGELFF. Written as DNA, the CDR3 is TGTGCCAGCAGCAGGGGGCTAATGACCGGGGAGCTGTTTTTT.

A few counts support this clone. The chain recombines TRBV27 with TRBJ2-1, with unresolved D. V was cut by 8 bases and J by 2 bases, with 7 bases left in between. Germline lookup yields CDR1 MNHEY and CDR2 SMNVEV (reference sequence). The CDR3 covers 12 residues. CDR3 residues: CASRNTYNEQFF. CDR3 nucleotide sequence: TGTGCCAGCCGAAATACCTACAATGAGCAGTTCTTC.

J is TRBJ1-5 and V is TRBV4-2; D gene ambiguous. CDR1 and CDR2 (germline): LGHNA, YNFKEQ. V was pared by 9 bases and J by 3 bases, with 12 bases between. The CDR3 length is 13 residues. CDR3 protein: CASRKGTNQPQHF. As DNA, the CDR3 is TGTGCCAGTAGAAAGGGCACCAATCAGCCCCAGCATTTT.

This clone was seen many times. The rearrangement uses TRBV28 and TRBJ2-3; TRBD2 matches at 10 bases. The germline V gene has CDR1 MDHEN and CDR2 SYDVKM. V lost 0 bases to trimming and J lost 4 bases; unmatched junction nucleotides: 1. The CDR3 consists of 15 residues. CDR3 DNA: TGTGCCAGCAGTTTATGGAGCGGGGGGGCAGATACGCAGTATTTT. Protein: CASSLWSGGADTQYF.

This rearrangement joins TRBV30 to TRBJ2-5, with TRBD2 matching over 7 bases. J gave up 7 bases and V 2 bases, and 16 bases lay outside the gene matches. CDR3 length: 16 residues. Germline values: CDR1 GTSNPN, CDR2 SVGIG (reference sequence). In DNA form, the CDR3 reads TGTGCCTGGAGTCTACCCCTGAGACTAGCCGTCCCGACCCAGTACTTC. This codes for CAWSLPLRLAVPTQYF.

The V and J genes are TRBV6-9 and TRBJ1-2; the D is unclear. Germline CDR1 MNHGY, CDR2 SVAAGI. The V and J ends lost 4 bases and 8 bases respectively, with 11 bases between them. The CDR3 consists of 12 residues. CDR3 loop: CASSCDWVGYTF. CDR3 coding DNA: TGTGCCAGCAGTTGTGACTGGGTGGGCTACACCTTC.

CDR3 region: CSVYTGEVRGYTF. The DNA of the CDR3 is TGCAGCGTTTATACAGGGGAAGTTAGAGGCTACACCTTC. The V gene is TRBV29-1, the J gene TRBJ1-2; 7 positions match TRBD1. V trimming: 5 bases; J trimming: 8 bases; junction bases outside the gene matches: 11. In germline, CDR1 is SQVTM, CDR2 ANQGSEA. The CDR3 has 13 residues.

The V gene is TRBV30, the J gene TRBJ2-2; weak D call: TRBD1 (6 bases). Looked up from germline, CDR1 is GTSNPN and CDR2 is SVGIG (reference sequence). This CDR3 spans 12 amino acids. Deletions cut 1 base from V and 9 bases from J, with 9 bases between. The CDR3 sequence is CAWSARDRELFF. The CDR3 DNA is TGTGCCTGGAGTGCCAGGGACAGGGAGCTGTTTTTT.

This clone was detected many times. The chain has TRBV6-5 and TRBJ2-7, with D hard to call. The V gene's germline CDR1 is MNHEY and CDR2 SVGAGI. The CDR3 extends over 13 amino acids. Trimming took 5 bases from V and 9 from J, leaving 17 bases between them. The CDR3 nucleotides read TGTGCCAGCAGTCCTCTTGGTAGGGATGGGCAGTACTTC. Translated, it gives CASSPLGRDGQYF.

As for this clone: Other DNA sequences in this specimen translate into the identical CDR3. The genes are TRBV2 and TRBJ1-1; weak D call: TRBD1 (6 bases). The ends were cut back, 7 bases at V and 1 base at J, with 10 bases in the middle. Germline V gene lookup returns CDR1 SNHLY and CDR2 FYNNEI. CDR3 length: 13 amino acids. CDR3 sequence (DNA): TGTGCCAGCACAGGACAGCAGAACACTGAAGCTTTCTTT. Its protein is CASTGQQNTEAFF. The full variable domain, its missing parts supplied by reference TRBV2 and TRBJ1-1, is EPEVTQTPSHQVTQMGQEVILRCVPISNHLYFYWYRQILGQKVEFLVSFYNNEISEKSEIFDDQFSVERPDGSNFTLKIRSTKLEDSAMYFCASTGQQNTEAFFGQGTRLTVV.

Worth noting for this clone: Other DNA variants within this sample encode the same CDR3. The CDR3 nucleotides read TGTGCCAGCGGTCGGGACAGGGCCTACAATGAGCAGTTCTTC. As protein: CASGRDRAYNEQFF. The chain has TRBV2 and TRBJ2-1, with 9 bases aligning to TRBD1. The germline CDR1 and CDR2 sequences are SNHLY and FYNNEI. V lost 8 bases to trimming and J lost 2 bases; unmatched junction nucleotides: 4. CDR3 size: 14 residues.

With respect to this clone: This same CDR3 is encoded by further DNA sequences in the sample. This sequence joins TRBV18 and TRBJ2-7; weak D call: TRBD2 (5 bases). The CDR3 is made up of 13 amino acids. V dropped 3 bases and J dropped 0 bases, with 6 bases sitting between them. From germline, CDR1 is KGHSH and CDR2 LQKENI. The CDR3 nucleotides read TGTGCCAGCTCACCGGGAGCCTCCTACGAGCAGTACTTC. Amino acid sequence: CASSPGASYEQYF.

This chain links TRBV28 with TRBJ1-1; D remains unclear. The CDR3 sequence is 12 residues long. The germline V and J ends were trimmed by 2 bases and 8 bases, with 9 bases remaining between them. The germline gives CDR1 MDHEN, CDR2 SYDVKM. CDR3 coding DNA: TGTGCCAGCAGTTTACCGCCCGGAGAAGCTTTCTTT. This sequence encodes CASSLPPGEAFF.

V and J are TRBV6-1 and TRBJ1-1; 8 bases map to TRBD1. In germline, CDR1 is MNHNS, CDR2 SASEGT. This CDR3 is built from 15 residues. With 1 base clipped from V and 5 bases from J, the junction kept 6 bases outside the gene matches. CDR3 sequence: CASSEGTGLRTEAFF. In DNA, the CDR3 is TGTGCCAGCAGTGAAGGGACAGGGTTACGGACTGAAGCTTTCTTT.

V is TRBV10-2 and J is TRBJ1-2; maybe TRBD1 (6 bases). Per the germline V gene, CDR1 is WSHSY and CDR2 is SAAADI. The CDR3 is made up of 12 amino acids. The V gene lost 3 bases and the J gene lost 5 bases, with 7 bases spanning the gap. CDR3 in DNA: TGCGCCAGCAGTGACCAGGGGTATGGCTACACCTTC. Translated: CASSDQGYGYTF.

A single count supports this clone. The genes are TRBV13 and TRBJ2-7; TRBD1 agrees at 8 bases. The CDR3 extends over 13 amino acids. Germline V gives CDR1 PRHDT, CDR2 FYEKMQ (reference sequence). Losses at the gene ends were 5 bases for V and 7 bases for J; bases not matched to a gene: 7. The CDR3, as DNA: TGTGCCAGCAGCCCGCGGACAGGGTGGGAGCAGTACTTC. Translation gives CASSPRTGWEQYF.

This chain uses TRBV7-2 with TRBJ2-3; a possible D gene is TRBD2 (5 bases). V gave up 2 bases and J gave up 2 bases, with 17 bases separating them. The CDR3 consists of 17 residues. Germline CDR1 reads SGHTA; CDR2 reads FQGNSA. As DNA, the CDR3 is TGTGCCAGCAGCTTAAAAGGTGGGAGAGATCACACAGATACGCAGTATTTT. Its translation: CASSLKGGRDHTDTQYF.

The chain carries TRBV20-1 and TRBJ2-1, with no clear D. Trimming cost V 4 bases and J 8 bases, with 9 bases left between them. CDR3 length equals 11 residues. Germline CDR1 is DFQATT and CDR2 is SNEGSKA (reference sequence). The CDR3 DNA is TGCAGTGCTAATCGGGTCCATGAGCAGTTCTTC. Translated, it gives CSANRVHEQFF.

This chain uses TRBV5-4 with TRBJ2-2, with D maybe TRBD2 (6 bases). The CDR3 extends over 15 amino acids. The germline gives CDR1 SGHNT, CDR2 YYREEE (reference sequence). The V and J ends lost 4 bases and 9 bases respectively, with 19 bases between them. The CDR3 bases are TGTGCCAGCAGCATCGACACTAGCCTTCACCGGGAGCTGTTTTTT. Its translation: CASSIDTSLHRELFF.

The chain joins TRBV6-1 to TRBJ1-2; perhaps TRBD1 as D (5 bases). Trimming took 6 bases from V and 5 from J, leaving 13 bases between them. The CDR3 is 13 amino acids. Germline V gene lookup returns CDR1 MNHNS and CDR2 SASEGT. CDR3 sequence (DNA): TGTGCCAGCAGCCGCGGGACGGCTTATGGCTACACCTTC. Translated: CASSRGTAYGYTF.

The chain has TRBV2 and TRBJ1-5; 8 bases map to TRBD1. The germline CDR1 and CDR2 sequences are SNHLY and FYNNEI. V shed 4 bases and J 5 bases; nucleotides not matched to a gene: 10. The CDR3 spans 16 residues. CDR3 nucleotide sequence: TGTGCCAGCAGTGGGCAGGGGGCAGGATCGTATCAGCCCCAGCATTTT. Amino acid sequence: CASSGQGAGSYQPQHF.

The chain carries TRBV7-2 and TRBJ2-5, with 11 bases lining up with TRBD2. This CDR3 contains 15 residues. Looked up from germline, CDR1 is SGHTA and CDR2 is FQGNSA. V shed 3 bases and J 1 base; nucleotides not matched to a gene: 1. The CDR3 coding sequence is TGTGCCAGCAGCTTTAGCGGGAGGGTCCAAGAGACCCAGTACTTC. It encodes CASSFSGRVQETQYF.

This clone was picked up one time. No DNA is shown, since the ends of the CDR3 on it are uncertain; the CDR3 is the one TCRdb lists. The CDR3 reads CASSTSGQGNEKLFF. This sequence joins TRBV28 and TRBJ1-4; the table names TRBD1, a call not compared with the DNA. CDR1 is MDHEN and CDR2 is SYDVKM in the germline V gene. The CDR3 extends over 15 residues, inclusive of both ends.

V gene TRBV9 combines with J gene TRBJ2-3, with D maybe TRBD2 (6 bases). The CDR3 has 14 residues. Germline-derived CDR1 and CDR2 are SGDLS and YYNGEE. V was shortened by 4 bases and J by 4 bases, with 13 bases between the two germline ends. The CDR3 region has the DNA TGTGCCAGCAGCCCGGCGGTAGCGGCAGATACGCAGTATTTT. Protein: CASSPAVAADTQYF.

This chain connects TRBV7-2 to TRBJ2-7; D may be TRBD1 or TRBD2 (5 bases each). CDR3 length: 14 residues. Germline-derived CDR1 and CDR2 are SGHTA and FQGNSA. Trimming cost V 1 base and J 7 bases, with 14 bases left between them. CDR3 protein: CASSLGPGPREQYF. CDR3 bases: TGTGCCAGCAGCTTAGGCCCGGGGCCGAGGGAGCAGTACTTC.

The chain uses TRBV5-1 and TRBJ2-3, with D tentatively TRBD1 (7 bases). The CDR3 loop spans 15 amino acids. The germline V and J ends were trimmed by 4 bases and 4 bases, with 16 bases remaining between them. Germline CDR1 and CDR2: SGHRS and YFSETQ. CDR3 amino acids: CASSPKDRRADTQYF. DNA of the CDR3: TGCGCCAGCAGCCCCAAGGACAGGAGGGCAGATACGCAGTATTTT.

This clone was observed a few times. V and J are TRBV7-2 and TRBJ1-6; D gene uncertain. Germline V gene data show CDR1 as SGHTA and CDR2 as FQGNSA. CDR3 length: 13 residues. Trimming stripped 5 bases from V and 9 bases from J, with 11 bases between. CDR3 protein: CASSPQSRSPLHF. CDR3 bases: TGTGCCAGCAGCCCCCAGTCGCGTTCACCCCTCCACTTT.